Below, 32 T cell receptor beta chains from the same sample are listed, as sequenced in a study of T cell responses to AZD1222 COVID-19 vaccine (dated by TCRdb to the early 2020s). The method behind the library was the immunoSEQ multiplex PCR assay. TCRdb took over this immuneACCESS table, retaining in-frame rearrangements with V and J assigned. Such tables are incomplete; in checked studies, under half of the missing clones stem from an unresolved V gene, and the remainder is unexplained. The sample records roughly 80,000 clones, approximately 91% of which are singletons. The top ten clones comprise roughly 5% of the sample. This specimen's time point label, interpreted: baseline before first vaccination. This sample's treatment or condition label indicates: meningococcal conjugate vaccine given as trial control. The material was peripheral blood, obtained on day 0 of MenACWY control vaccination. These receptors originate from an adult in good health.

This chain connects TRBV21-1 to TRBJ1-1. TRBV21-1 constitutes a pseudogene. This CDR3 has 15 residues. The DNA for the CDR3 is TGTGCCAGCAGCAAAGCGTGCAGGATGAGGACTGAAGCTTTCTTT. Amino acid sequence: CASSKACRMRTEAFF.

The chain combines TRBV5-1 with TRBJ2-3; D ambiguous. Trimming pared 1 base from V and 0 bases from J, leaving 6 bases between. The CDR3 has 14 residues. Germline lookup yields CDR1 SGHRS and CDR2 YFSETQ. CDR3 coding DNA: TGCGCCAGCAGCTTGTTCGATAGCACAGATACGCAGTATTTT. Translation gives CASSLFDSTDTQYF.

This clone was detected only once. The rearrangement joins TRBV20-1 to TRBJ1-4; D remains ambiguous. The CDR3 is made up of 10 amino acids. Trimming pared 5 bases from V and 5 bases from J, leaving 3 bases between. Germline CDR1 DFQATT, CDR2 SNEGSKA (reference sequence). In DNA form, the CDR3 reads TGCAGTGCTGAAAATGAAAAACTGTTTTTT. This translates into CSAENEKLFF.

In DNA, the CDR3 is TGTGCCAGCGGAGAAAGCTCCTATAATTCACCCCTCCACTTT. This gives the protein CASGESSYNSPLHF. The J gene is TRBJ1-6, the V gene TRBV2; D is uncertain. Trimming left V 8 bases short and J 0 bases short, with 8 bases between. The CDR3 runs 14 residues. Germline V gene data show CDR1 as SNHLY and CDR2 as FYNNEI.

The sample holds one count of this clone. This rearrangement joins TRBV7-2 to TRBJ1-1; D is ambiguous. With 5 bases removed from V and 3 bases from J, the gap between germline ends came to 16 bases. Germline V gene data show CDR1 as SGHTA and CDR2 as FQGNSA. The CDR3 has 15 amino acids. This chain's CDR3 is CASSRRQLPYTEAFF. In DNA, the CDR3 is TGTGCCAGCAGCCGTCGTCAGCTACCTTACACTGAAGCTTTCTTT.

J is TRBJ1-1 and V is TRBV5-1; D might be TRBD1 (5 bases). V gave up 3 bases and J gave up 0 bases, with 6 bases separating them. Germline V gene sequence: CDR1 SGHRS, CDR2 YFSETQ. This CDR3 has 13 amino acids. The CDR3 DNA reads TGCGCCAGCAGCTGGGACCTGAACACTGAAGCTTTCTTT. Translated, it gives CASSWDLNTEAFF.

The J gene is TRBJ2-5, the V gene TRBV7-9; 10 positions agree with TRBD1. The germline gives CDR1 SEHNR, CDR2 FQNEAQ (reference sequence). The J segment lost 13 bases and the V segment lost 6 bases, leaving 14 bases of the junction unmatched. There are 14 residues in the CDR3. Written as DNA, the CDR3 is TGTGCCAGCAGTAATGACAGGGGGCCGAACATTCGGTACTTC. It is translated as CASSNDRGPNIRYF.

This clone has more than one count but fewer than ten. This chain connects TRBV14 to TRBJ2-7, with TRBD2 matching over 9 bases. CDR3 size: 15 residues. Germline lookup yields CDR1 SGHDN and CDR2 FVKESK. Germline trimming cut 3 bases from V and 1 base from J; bases unmatched to any gene: 4. The CDR3 here is CASSQSGGRSYEQYF. The CDR3 DNA sequence: TGTGCCAGCAGCCAGAGCGGGGGGCGTTCCTACGAGCAGTACTTC.

This chain joins TRBV11-1 and TRBJ1-3; 7 bases line up with TRBD1. The CDR3 runs to 15 residues. CDR1 is SGHAT, CDR2 FQDESV, per germline (reference sequence). Unmatched junction bases numbered 7, after V lost 4 bases and J lost 4 bases. CDR3 residues: CASSSDRAQGNTIYF. The CDR3 DNA reads TGTGCCAGCAGCTCCGACAGGGCACAAGGAAACACCATATATTTT.

This rearrangement joins TRBV18 to TRBJ2-1, with 7 bases fitting TRBD2. This CDR3 is 13 amino acids long. CDR1 is KGHSH, CDR2 LQKENI, per germline. Trimming removed 1 base from V and 7 bases from J; junction bases left unmatched: 1. CDR3 nucleotides: TGTGCCAGCTCACCACGGGGGGGAAATGAGCAGTTCTTC. This gives the protein CASSPRGGNEQFF.

This chain links TRBV19 with TRBJ1-2; D unclear. V gave up 4 bases and J gave up 2 bases, with 20 bases separating them. Germline CDR1 reads LNHDA; CDR2 reads SQIVND (reference sequence). The CDR3 has 17 amino acids. This CDR3 is CASSRSTRGVANYGYTF. CDR3 DNA: TGTGCCAGTAGTAGGTCCACCCGGGGAGTAGCGAACTATGGCTACACCTTC.

This clone was seen only a few times. The chain employs TRBV27 and TRBJ1-2, with TRBD1 as a possible D gene (5 bases). Germline CDR1 reads MNHEY; CDR2 reads SMNVEV (reference sequence). The length of the CDR3 is 12 residues. Trimming took off 3 bases at V and 6 bases at J, with 8 bases between the two ends. The CDR3: CASSLRGHGYTF. CDR3 nucleotide sequence: TGTGCCAGCAGTTTGAGGGGTCATGGCTACACCTTC.

The V call is TRBV4-3, the J call TRBJ1-1; 10 bases map to TRBD1. The length of the CDR3 is 16 residues. V lost 1 base to trimming and J lost 1 base; unmatched junction nucleotides: 3. CDR1 is LGHNA, CDR2 YSLEER, per germline. CDR3 residues: CASSQGQGARNTEAFF. CDR3 in DNA: TGCGCCAGCAGCCAAGGACAGGGGGCCAGGAACACTGAAGCTTTCTTT.

The J gene is TRBJ1-1, the V gene TRBV6-5; 7 positions match TRBD1. There are 12 residues in the CDR3. V gave up 6 bases and J gave up 11 bases; unmatched junction bases: 9. Germline lookup yields CDR1 MNHEY and CDR2 SVGAGI. The CDR3 is CASSQTGSGAFF. CDR3 coding DNA: TGTGCCAGCAGCCAGACAGGGTCGGGGGCTTTCTTT.

The chain combines TRBV30 with TRBJ1-1, with D hard to call. The CDR3 spans 13 residues. The V gene's germline CDR1 is GTSNPN and CDR2 SVGIG (reference sequence). Between the trimmed V and J ends, which lost 6 bases and 5 bases, there was a span of 16 bases. CDR3 DNA: TGTGCCTGCGCGGCTGGGGATTTGACTGAAGCTTTCTTT. Its translation: CACAAGDLTEAFF.

The DNA of the CDR3 is TGCGCCAGCAGCGGGGGGACTAGAGAGACCCAGTACTTC. Amino acids: CASSGGTRETQYF. V usage is TRBV5-1 and J usage is TRBJ2-5; 8 nucleotides line up with TRBD2. This CDR3 has 13 amino acids. Germline values: CDR1 SGHRS, CDR2 YFSETQ. With V trimmed by 4 bases and J by 4 bases, 3 bases remained unmatched.

The chain couples TRBV5-1 to TRBJ1-5; 8 positions agree with TRBD1. Germline values: CDR1 SGHRS, CDR2 YFSETQ. This CDR3 has 14 amino acids. Trimming at V came to 0 bases and at J to 7 bases, leaving 3 bases not matched to a gene. This CDR3 reads CASSLAPGGQPQHF. Written as DNA, the CDR3 is TGCGCCAGCAGCTTGGCCCCAGGGGGCCAGCCCCAGCATTTT.

V and J are TRBV6-2 or TRBV6-3 and TRBJ2-7, with 8 positions matching TRBD2. The V gene end was trimmed by 5 bases and the J gene end by 0 bases; junction bases not matched to a gene: 6. The V gene's germline CDR1 is MNHEY and CDR2 SVGEGT. The CDR3 consists of 15 residues. The CDR3: CASSPRGASSYEQYF. In nucleotides, the CDR3 is TGTGCCAGCAGTCCGCGGGGGGCGAGCTCCTACGAGCAGTACTTC.

The chain joins TRBV6-1 to TRBJ2-5; 12 positions match TRBD2. V lost 0 bases, J lost 6 bases, and 14 bases stayed unmatched. Germline-derived CDR1 and CDR2 are MNHNS and SASEGT. CDR3 length: 19 amino acids. CDR3 coding DNA: TGTGCCAGCAGTGAAGCCGTAGGACTAGCGGGGAGACTGAGGAAGACCCAGTACTTC. It translates to CASSEAVGLAGRLRKTQYF.

The chain combines TRBV7-6 with TRBJ1-2; D unclear. CDR1 and CDR2 from the germline V gene are SGHVS and FNYEAQ. The CDR3 runs 15 residues. The V end was cut by 1 base, the J end by 4 bases, with 13 bases between. The CDR3 sequence: CASSLGEGTVYGYTF. The CDR3 DNA follows: TGTGCCAGCAGCTTAGGAGAGGGTACTGTCTATGGCTACACCTTC.

The chain combines TRBV15 with TRBJ1-2, with unresolved D. The CDR3 length is 13 residues. Germline values: CDR1 LNHNV, CDR2 YYDKDF (reference sequence). The V and J ends lost 5 bases and 8 bases respectively, with 15 bases between them. The CDR3 sequence is CATSGVPRGGYTF. In DNA, the CDR3 is TGTGCCACCAGCGGGGTCCCTCGAGGGGGCTACACCTTC.

The genes are TRBV7-2 and TRBJ1-2; a weak D match, TRBD1 (5 bases). V was shortened by 2 bases and J by 3 bases, with 7 bases between the two germline ends. This CDR3 has 13 amino acids. The germline CDR1 and CDR2 sequences are SGHTA and FQGNSA. The DNA of the CDR3 is TGTGCCAGCAGCTTAACAGGAGACTATGGCTACACCTTC. As protein: CASSLTGDYGYTF.

This clone was counted only a few times. This sequence joins TRBV18 and TRBJ1-2; D not certain. The CDR3 runs 13 residues. CDR1 KGHSH and CDR2 LQKENI come from the germline V gene. V was pared by 8 bases and J by 0 bases, with 10 bases between. CDR3 in DNA: TGTGCCAGCGGAGAGACCACTAACTATGGCTACACCTTC. Protein: CASGETTNYGYTF.

This chain joins TRBV19 and TRBJ2-1, with no clear D. V was cut by 4 bases and J by 4 bases, with 8 bases left in between. CDR1 and CDR2 from the germline V gene are LNHDA and SQIVND (reference sequence). The CDR3 has 13 amino acids. The CDR3 nucleotides are TGTGCCAGTAGTACTCGGATTTACAATGAGCAGTTCTTC. Protein product: CASSTRIYNEQFF. Full variable domain (rest looked up from reference TRBV19 and TRBJ2-1): DGGITQSPKYLFRKEGQNVTLSCEQNLNHDAMYWYRQDPGQGLRLIYYSQIVNDFQKGDIAEGYSVSREKKESFPLTVTSAQKNPTAFYLCASSTRIYNEQFFGPGTRLTVL.

V usage is TRBV7-2 and J usage is TRBJ1-1; 7 bases align to TRBD1. CDR1 is SGHTA and CDR2 is FQGNSA in the germline V gene. The V gene end was trimmed by 5 bases and the J gene end by 1 base; junction bases not matched to a gene: 4. The CDR3 covers 14 residues. This CDR3 reads CASSPRQGNTEAFF. The CDR3 bases are TGTGCCAGCAGCCCACGACAGGGGAACACTGAAGCTTTCTTT. The full variable domain, with the rest looked up from reference TRBV7-2 and TRBJ1-1, is GAGVSQSPSNKVTEKGKDVELRCDPISGHTALYWYRQSLGQGLEFLIYFQGNSAPDKSGLPSDRFSAERTGGSVSTLTIQRTQQEDSAVYLCASSPRQGNTEAFFGQGTRLTVV.

The V call is TRBV5-1, the J call TRBJ1-4; D may be TRBD1 (5 bases). The germline V and J ends were trimmed by 0 bases and 2 bases, with 11 bases remaining between them. CDR3 length: 16 amino acids. The germline CDR1 and CDR2 sequences are SGHRS and YFSETQ. Here the CDR3 reads CASSLGRVGTNEKLFF. DNA for the CDR3: TGCGCCAGCAGCTTGGGCAGGGTCGGCACTAATGAAAAACTGTTTTTT.

The rearrangement joins TRBV7-6 to TRBJ2-3, with D unclear. Germline-derived CDR1 and CDR2 are SGHVS and FNYEAQ. Trimming took off 4 bases at V and 3 bases at J, with 11 bases between the two ends. The CDR3 contains 14 residues. CDR3 region: CASSSRRSTDTQYF. CDR3 DNA: TGTGCCAGCAGCTCCCGGCGGAGTACAGATACGCAGTATTTT.

This clone has just one count. The V gene is TRBV12-3 or TRBV12-4, the J gene TRBJ2-3; 7 bases are a match to TRBD2. After removal of 8 bases from V and 8 bases from J, the junction contained 4 bases not matched to a gene. The CDR3 covers 11 residues. The CDR3 region is CASALAGTQYF. In nucleotides, the CDR3 is TGTGCCAGCGCCTTAGCGGGTACGCAGTATTTT.

The chain is built from TRBV9 and TRBJ2-3; a possible D gene is TRBD1 (6 bases). CDR1 and CDR2 (germline): SGDLS, YYNGEE. The CDR3 runs 14 residues. V was clipped by 5 bases and J by 0 bases, with 10 bases between them. CDR3 coding DNA: TGTGCCAGCAGTAAGACAGGAAGCACAGATACGCAGTATTTT. This translates into CASSKTGSTDTQYF.

The CDR3 DNA reads as TGTGCCAGTTCGACAGGGGTCGGAGAAGCTTTCTTT. This sequence encodes CASSTGVGEAFF. This rearrangement joins TRBV6-5 to TRBJ1-1; 8 bases are shared with TRBD1. In germline, CDR1 is MNHEY, CDR2 SVGAGI. CDR3 length: 12 amino acids. V dropped 9 bases and J dropped 8; count of bases not matched to a gene: 8.

The chain carries TRBV6-2 or TRBV6-3 and TRBJ1-5; 8 nucleotides agree with TRBD1. The ends lost 2 bases at V and 0 bases at J; junction bases unmatched: 12. The CDR3 has 19 residues. Germline CDR1 reads MNHEY; CDR2 reads SVGEGT. CDR3 coding DNA: TGTGCCAGCAGTTACGCCCGGACAGGGCAACTATATAGCAATCAGCCCCAGCATTTT. Encoded protein: CASSYARTGQLYSNQPQHF.

In DNA form, the CDR3 reads TGTGCCAGCAGGGACGGGTGGAAGCAGTACTTC. Encoded protein: CASRDGWKQYF. The chain links TRBV7-9 to TRBJ2-7; D unresolved. V was clipped by 6 bases and J by 8 bases, with 11 bases between them. Per germline, CDR1 SEHNR and CDR2 FQNEAQ (reference sequence). The length of the CDR3 is 11 residues.